A single sample gave rise to the 2 T cell receptor beta chains below, sequenced in a study of T cell clones after liver transplantation. This table comes from immunoSEQ multiplex PCR, and its TCRdb copy is limited to in-frame clones, with some not included. The sample has about 50,000 clones, 55% to 85% seen once. The sequencing here drew on CD4+ T cells from blood, taken roughly 56 months after liver transplant. The receptors originated from a human patient who received a liver transplant. Some T cells may trace back to the graft donor.

The chain employs TRBV11-2 and TRBJ1-1; D uncertain. CDR1 is SGHAT, CDR2 FQNNGV, per germline. This CDR3 comprises 15 residues. Trimming left V 5 bases short and J 5 bases short, with 18 bases between. This chain's CDR3 is CASSRIDLGKTEAFF. CDR3 nucleotide sequence: TGTGCCAGCAGCCGCATCGACTTGGGGAAAACTGAAGCTTTCTTT. The full variable domain, rest sourced from reference TRBV11-2 and TRBJ1-1, is EAGVAQSPRYKIIEKRQSVAFWCNPISGHATLYWYQQILGQGPKLLIQFQNNGVVDDSQLPKDRFSAERLKGVDSTLKIQPAKLEDSAVYLCASSRIDLGKTEAFFGQGTRLTVV.

In this sample, this clone turned up a few times. This chain links TRBV6-1 with TRBJ1-6; D is possibly TRBD1 (6 bases). Germline lookup yields CDR1 MNHNS and CDR2 SASEGT. V gave up 7 bases and J gave up 6 bases, with 16 bases separating them. This CDR3 contains 15 residues. In nucleotides, the CDR3 is TGTGCCAGCATGGGTACGGGGGCGGGTAATTCACCCCTCCACTTT. It specifies CASMGTGAGNSPLHF.